Here is one TCR beta chain with its context. No antigen is known for it. The conserved phenylalanine or tryptophan is not found at the CDR3 terminus, so this likely reflects a read error. The time point is: newly diagnosed GD, antithyroid drugs for less than 3 months. Preparation of the TCR library used RNA extracted from PBMCs. The sample is drawn from a study of regulatory T cells in long-lasting Graves disease. Study outcomes and limitations: Persistent disease preferred TRBV28, TRBJ1-2 and TRBJ2-5; new disease, TRBV20-1 and TRBJ2-1.

To make TCR beta libraries, researchers used iRepertoire HTBI primers and Arm-PCR of CDR3 regions. TCRdb analysed the multiplex PCR reads with MiXCR anew, one entry per CDR3 protein. This table has 400,000 to 450,000 distinct CDR3 sequences, approximately 15% appearing once. The ends lost 7 bases at V and 3 bases at J; junction bases unmatched: 12. Germline loops: CDR1 SGHAT, CDR2 FQDESV (reference sequence). The CDR3 is 16 residues long. The same specimen was also included in a second study, on T cells in Graves' hyperthyroidism and ophthalmopathy.

The receptor was isolated from a woman aged 25 to 39 with Graves disease. J is TRBJ2-7 and V is TRBV11-1; TRBD2 agrees at 10 bases. Sequences were derived from peripheral blood mononuclear cells (PBMCs), sampled at new diagnosis, from a patient treated with antithyroid drugs. Here the CDR3 reads CASTSRLAGRFYEQYL. The DNA for the CDR3 is TGTGCCAGCACAAGTAGACTAGCGGGTCGTTTCTACGAGCAGTACCTC.